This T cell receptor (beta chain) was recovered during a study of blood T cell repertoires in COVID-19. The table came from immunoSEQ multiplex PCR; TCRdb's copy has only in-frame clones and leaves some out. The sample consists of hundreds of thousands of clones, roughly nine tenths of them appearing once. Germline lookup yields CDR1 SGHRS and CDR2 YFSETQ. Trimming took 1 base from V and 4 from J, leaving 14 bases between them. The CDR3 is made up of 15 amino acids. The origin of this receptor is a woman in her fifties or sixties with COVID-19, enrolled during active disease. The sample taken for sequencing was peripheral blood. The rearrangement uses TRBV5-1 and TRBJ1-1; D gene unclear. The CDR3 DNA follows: TGCGCCAGCAGCTTGTTGCTGGGTGAGGGCACTGAAGCTTTCTTT. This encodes CASSLLLGEGTEAFF.